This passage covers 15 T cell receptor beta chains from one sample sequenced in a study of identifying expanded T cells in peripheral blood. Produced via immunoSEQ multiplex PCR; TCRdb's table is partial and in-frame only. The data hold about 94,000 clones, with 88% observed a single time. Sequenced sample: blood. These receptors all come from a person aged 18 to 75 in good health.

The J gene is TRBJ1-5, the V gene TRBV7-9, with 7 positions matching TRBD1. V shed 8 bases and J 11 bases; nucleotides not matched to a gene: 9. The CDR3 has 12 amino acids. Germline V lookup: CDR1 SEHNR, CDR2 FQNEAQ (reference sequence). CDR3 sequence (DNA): TGTGCCAGCTCGAGGGAAACAGGGGCCCAGCATTTT. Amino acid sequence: CASSRETGAQHF.

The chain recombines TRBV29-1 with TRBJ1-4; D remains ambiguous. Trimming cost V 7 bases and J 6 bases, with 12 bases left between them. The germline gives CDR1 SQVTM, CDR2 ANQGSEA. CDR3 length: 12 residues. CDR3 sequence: CSGRTGDEKLFF. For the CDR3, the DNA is TGCAGCGGTCGGACGGGCGATGAAAAACTGTTTTTT.

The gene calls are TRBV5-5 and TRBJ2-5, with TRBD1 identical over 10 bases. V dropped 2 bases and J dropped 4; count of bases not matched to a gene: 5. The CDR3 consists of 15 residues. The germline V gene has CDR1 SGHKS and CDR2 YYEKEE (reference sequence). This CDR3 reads CASSFLTGGRETQYF. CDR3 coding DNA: TGTGCCAGCAGCTTCCTGACAGGGGGCAGAGAGACCCAGTACTTC. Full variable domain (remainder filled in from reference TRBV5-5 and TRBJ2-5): DAGVTQSPTHLIKTRGQQVTLRCSPISGHKSVSWYQQVLGQGPQFIFQYYEKEERGRGNFPDRFSARQFPNYSSELNVNALLLGDSALYLCASSFLTGGRETQYFGPGTRLLVL.

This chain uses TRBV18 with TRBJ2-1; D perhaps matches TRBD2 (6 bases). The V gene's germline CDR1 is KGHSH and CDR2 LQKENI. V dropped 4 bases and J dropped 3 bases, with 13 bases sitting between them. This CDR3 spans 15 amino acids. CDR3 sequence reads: CASSLRDGSYNEQFF. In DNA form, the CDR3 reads TGTGCCAGCTCACTTCGGGACGGGAGCTACAATGAGCAGTTCTTC.

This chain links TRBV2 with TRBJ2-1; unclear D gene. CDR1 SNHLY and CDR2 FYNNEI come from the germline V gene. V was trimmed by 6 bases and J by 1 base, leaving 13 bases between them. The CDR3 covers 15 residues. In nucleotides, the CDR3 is TGTGCCAGCAGAGAACTCGGAACTTCCTACAATGAGCAGTTCTTC. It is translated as CASRELGTSYNEQFF. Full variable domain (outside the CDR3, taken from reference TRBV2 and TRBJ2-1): EPEVTQTPSHQVTQMGQEVILRCVPISNHLYFYWYRQILGQKVEFLVSFYNNEISEKSEIFDDQFSVERPDGSNFTLKIRSTKLEDSAMYFCASRELGTSYNEQFFGPGTRLTVL.

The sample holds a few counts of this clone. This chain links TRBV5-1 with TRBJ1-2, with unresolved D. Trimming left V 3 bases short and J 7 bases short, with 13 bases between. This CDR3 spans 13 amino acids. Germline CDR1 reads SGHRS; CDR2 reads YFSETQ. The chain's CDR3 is CASSSGGESGYTF. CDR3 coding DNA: TGCGCCAGCAGCTCGGGCGGGGAATCTGGCTACACCTTC.

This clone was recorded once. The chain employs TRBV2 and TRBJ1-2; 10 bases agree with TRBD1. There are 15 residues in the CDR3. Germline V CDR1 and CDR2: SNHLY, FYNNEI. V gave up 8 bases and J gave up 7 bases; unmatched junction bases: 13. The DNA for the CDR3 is TGTGCCAGCCGCGGGGATGGGACAGGGGCATTTGGCTACACCTTC. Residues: CASRGDGTGAFGYTF.

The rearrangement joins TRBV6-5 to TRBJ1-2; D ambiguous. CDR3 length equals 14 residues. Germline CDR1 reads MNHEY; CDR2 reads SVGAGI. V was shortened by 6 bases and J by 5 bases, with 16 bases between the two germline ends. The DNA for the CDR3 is TGTGCCAGCAGGGCCAACGGTGGGAGTTATGGCTACACCTTC. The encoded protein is CASRANGGSYGYTF.

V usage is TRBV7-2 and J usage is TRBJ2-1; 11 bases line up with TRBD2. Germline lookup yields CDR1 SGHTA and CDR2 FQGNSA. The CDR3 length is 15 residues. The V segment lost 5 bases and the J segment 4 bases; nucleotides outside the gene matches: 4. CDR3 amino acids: CASSPTSGSYNEQFF. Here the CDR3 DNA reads TGTGCCAGCAGCCCTACTAGCGGGAGTTACAATGAGCAGTTCTTC.

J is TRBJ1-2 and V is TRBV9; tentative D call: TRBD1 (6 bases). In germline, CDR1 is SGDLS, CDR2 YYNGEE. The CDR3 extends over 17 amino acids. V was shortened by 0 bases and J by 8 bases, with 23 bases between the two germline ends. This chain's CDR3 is CASSVDYGGGDPDGYTF. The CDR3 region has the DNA TGTGCCAGCAGCGTAGACTACGGGGGGGGCGATCCCGACGGCTACACCTTC.

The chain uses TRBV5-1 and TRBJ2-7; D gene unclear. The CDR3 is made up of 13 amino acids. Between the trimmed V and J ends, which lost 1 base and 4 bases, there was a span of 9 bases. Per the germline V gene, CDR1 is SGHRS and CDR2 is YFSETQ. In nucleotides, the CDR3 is TGCGCCAGCAGCTTGAGAACTGGTTACGAGCAGTACTTC. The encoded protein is CASSLRTGYEQYF.

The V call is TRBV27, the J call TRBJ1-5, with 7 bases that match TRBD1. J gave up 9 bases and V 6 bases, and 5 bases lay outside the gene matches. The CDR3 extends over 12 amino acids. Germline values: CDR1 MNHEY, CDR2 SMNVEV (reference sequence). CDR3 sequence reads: CASSDRVGPQHF. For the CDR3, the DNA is TGTGCCAGCAGCGACAGGGTAGGGCCCCAGCATTTT.

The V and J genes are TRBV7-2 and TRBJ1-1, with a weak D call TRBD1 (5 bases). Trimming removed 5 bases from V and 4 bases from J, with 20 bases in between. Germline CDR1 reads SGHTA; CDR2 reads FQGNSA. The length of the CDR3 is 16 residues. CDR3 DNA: TGTGCCAGCAGCCTCCATGGGGCATCATGGGGCACTGAAGCTTTCTTT. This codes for CASSLHGASWGTEAFF.

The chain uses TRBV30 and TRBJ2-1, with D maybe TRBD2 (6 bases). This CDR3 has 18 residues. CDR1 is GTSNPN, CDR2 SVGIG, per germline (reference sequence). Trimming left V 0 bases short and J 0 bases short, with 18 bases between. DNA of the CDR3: TGTGCCTGGAGTGTGGTCCGGGACTTCAAGAGCTCCTACAATGAGCAGTTCTTC. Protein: CAWSVVRDFKSSYNEQFF.

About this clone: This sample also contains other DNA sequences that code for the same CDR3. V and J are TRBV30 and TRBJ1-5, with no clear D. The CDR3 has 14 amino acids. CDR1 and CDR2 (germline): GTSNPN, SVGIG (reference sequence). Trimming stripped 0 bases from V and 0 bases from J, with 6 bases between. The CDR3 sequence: CAWSVGNSNQPQHF. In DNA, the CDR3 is TGTGCCTGGAGTGTGGGGAATAGCAATCAGCCCCAGCATTTT. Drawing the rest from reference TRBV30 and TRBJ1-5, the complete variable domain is SQTIHQWPATLVQPVGSPLSLECTVEGTSNPNLYWYRQAAGRGLQLLFYSVGIGQISSEVPQNLSASRPQDRQFILSSKKLLLSDSGFYLCAWSVGNSNQPQHFGDGTRLSIL.